The T cell receptor beta chain described here comes from a study of post-analysis software for immune sequencing data. Study-level background: There were relapsing-remitting, secondary progressive and progressive-relapsing multiple sclerosis among the disease courses included. Study-wide points: Significantly lower normalized Chao1 diversity was found in patients with multiple sclerosis relative to controls. Controls showed lower frequencies than patients for several TRBV segments, and TRBV5-6, TRBV5-1 and TRBV20-1 were among these. Analysis by F measure revealed that same-batch samples clustered strongly together.

Tagging with unique molecular identifiers was a feature of the TCR beta cDNA libraries. Some 450,000 cDNA molecules were recovered from an input of about 0.9 to 10 million T cells. TCRdb reprocessed the PCR reads via MiXCR and lists one record per CDR3 protein. The data hold approximately 150,000 distinct CDR3 sequences, with 30% observed a single time. Deletions cut 6 bases from V and 6 bases from J, with 12 bases between. This CDR3 is 12 amino acids long. From germline, CDR1 is ENHRY and CDR2 SYGVKD. This clonotype showed up many times. Its cognate antigen is unknown. This chain joins TRBV10-3 and TRBJ2-7, with a weak D call TRBD2 (5 bases). This receptor was identified in a girl aged 10 to 17 with multiple sclerosis. Sequences were obtained from blood. The CDR3 DNA reads as TGTGCCATCAGGAGGGAGAAGGGCGAGCAGTACTTC. This codes for CAIRREKGEQYF.